This entry describes one T cell receptor (beta chain). Treatment here: approximately 18 received Ad26.COV2.S at low or high dose, single or two shots; 5 received placebo; per-sample allocation not given. Collection of the samples took place on day 63 after the first injection of vaccine or placebo. Repertoires were generated with immunoSEQ multiplex PCR, while TCRdb's copy carries only in-frame clones and drops some. Of around 450,000 clones in the sample, nearly 90% are singletons; the top ten hold over 2%. The data were taken from a study of Ad26.COV2.S vaccination and SARS-CoV-2 variants. This sequence was found in a person between 18 and 65 years old who received the Ad26.COV2.S COVID-19 vaccine or a placebo. Sample: peripheral blood, taken in a trial of Ad26.COV2.S vaccine versus placebo.

The CDR3 DNA is TGTGCCAGTAGCAGGGGACATAGTTCACCCCTCCACTTT. Residues: CASSRGHSSPLHF. This rearrangement joins TRBV19 to TRBJ1-6; a weak D match, TRBD1 (6 bases). From germline, CDR1 is LNHDA and CDR2 SQIVND (reference sequence). The CDR3 sequence is 13 residues long. V was clipped by 6 bases and J by 9 bases, with 12 bases between them.